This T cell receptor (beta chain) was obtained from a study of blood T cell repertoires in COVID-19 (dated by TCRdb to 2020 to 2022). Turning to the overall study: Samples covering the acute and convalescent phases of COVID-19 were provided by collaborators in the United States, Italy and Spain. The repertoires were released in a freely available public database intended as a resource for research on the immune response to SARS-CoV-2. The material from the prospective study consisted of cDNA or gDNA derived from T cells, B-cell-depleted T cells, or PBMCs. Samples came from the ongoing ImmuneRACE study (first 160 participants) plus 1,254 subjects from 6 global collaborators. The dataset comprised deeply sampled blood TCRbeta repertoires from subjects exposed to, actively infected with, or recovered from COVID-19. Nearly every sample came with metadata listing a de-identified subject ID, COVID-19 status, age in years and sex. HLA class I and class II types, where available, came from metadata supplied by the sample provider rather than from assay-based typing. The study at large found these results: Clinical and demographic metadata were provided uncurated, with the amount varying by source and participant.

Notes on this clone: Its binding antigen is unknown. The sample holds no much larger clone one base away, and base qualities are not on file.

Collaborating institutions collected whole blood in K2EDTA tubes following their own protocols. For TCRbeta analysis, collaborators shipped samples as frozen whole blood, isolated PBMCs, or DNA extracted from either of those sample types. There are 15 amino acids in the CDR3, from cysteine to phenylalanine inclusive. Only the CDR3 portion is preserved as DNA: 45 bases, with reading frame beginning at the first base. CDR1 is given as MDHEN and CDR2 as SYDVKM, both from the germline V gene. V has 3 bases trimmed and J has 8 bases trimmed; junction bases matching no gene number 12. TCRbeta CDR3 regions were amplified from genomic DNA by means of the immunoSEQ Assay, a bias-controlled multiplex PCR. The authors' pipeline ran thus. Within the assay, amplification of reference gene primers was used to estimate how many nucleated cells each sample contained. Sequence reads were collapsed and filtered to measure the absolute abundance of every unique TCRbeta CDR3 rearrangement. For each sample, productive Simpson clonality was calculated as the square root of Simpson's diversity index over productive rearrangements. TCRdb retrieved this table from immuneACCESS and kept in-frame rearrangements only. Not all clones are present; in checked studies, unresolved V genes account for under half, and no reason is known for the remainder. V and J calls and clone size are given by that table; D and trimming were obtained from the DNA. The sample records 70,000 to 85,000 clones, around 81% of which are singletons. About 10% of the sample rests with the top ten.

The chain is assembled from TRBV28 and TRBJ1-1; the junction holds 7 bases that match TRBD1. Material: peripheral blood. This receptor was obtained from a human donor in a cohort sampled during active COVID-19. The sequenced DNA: TGTGCCAGCAGTTTGCCTACAGGGGCCGCCGGGGAAGCTTTCTTT. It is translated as CASSLPTGAAGEAFF. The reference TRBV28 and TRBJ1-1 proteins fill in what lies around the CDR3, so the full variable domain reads DVKVTQSSRYLVKRTGEKVFLECVQDMDHENMFWYRQDPGLGLRLIYFSYDVKMKEKGDIPEGYSVSREKKERFSLILESASTNQTSMYLCASSLPTGAAGEAFFGQGTRLTVV.